This T cell receptor beta chain was documented in a study of blood T cell repertoires in COVID-19. The overall study: Samples of COVID-19 (acute and convalescent) were obtained from the United States, Italy and Spain.

Data came from immunoSEQ multiplex PCR; TCRdb stores just in-frame clones and leaves some out. Counted here are 250,000 to 350,000 clones, roughly nine tenths occurring once; the ten biggest clones make up 2% to 2.5%. CDR3 length: 13 amino acids. The germline V gene has CDR1 SGHRS and CDR2 YFSETQ. The germline V and J ends were trimmed by 4 bases and 4 bases, with 12 bases remaining between them. Study members were between 18 and 89 years old and lived in approximately 25 US regions. In Cohort 3, a recovered donor had either two negative PCRs, clearance, or symptom resolution. This clone was detected only once.

V gene TRBV5-1 combines with J gene TRBJ2-7, with D perhaps TRBD2 (6 bases). The sequence was obtained from a woman aged 18-29 years who had recovered from COVID-19. The material sequenced was PBMCs or T cells enriched from blood (not recorded which). Written as DNA, the CDR3 is TGCGCCAGCAGCACGGAGGGTCGGTACGAGCAGTACTTC. Translating gives CASSTEGRYEQYF.